This T cell receptor (beta chain) is drawn from a study of cytomegalovirus exposure and HLA in healthy donors. The method was immunoSEQ multiplex PCR; TCRdb's version includes in-frame clones alone and lacks a portion of them. Of around 150,000 clones listed, more than 80% are singletons. There are 16 residues in the CDR3. The V and J ends lost 4 bases and 8 bases respectively, with 24 bases between them. Germline V CDR1 and CDR2: SGHNT, YYREEE (reference sequence). The sequenced sample was PBMCs. The chain carries TRBV5-4 and TRBJ1-2, with D possibly being TRBD1 (6 bases). The receptor comes from a woman between 18 and 29 years old in good health and CMV-seropositive. The DNA for the CDR3 is TGTGCCAGCAGCATGACCGGGACAAGTGCCCTGTACGGCTACACCTTC. Protein sequence: CASSMTGTSALYGYTF.